This passage covers 22 T cell receptor beta chains from one sample sequenced in a study of cytomegalovirus exposure and HLA in healthy donors. Primers for the PCR totalled 60 Vbeta and 13 Jbeta. Profiling relied on immunoSEQ multiplex PCR, and the TCRdb table lists in-frame clones only, not all of them. The sample carries tens of thousands of clones, around four fifths recorded once. Material for sequencing was PBMCs. The receptors were gathered from a man in his forties or fifties in good health and CMV-seronegative.

The V gene is TRBV11-2, the J gene TRBJ1-3; D remains ambiguous. This CDR3 contains 14 residues. The germline V gene has CDR1 SGHAT and CDR2 FQNNGV. V lost 5 bases and J lost 0, with 8 bases in between. The CDR3 protein is CASSRVSSGNTIYF. The CDR3 region has the DNA TGTGCCAGCAGCCGTGTGAGCTCTGGAAACACCATATATTTT.

V and J are TRBV7-2 and TRBJ2-5, with a possible D match to TRBD1 (5 bases). CDR1 is SGHTA and CDR2 is FQGNSA in the germline V gene. This CDR3 contains 14 residues. Between the trimmed V and J ends, which lost 3 bases and 4 bases, there was a span of 12 bases. The CDR3 loop is CASSFATGRETQYF. CDR3 coding DNA: TGTGCCAGCAGCTTTGCCACAGGCCGAGAGACCCAGTACTTC.

The rearrangement links TRBV30 to TRBJ1-1; D is uncertain. Germline V gene sequence: CDR1 GTSNPN, CDR2 SVGIG (reference sequence). This CDR3 contains 15 residues. V was trimmed by 5 bases and J by 1 base, leaving 17 bases between them. CDR3 coding DNA: TGTGCCTGGGCCCATCCCGAGAGCGGGAACACTGAAGCTTTCTTT. Protein product: CAWAHPESGNTEAFF.

The chain joins TRBV5-6 to TRBJ2-5; 10 nucleotides line up with TRBD2. The CDR3 is 16 amino acids. Germline V CDR1 and CDR2: SGHDT, YYEEEE. V lost 0 bases, J lost 5 bases, and 7 bases stayed unmatched. This chain's CDR3 is CASSLGLAGGRETQYF. CDR3 bases: TGTGCCAGCAGCTTGGGACTAGCGGGTGGGAGGGAGACCCAGTACTTC. The whole variable domain, filled in from reference TRBV5-6 and TRBJ2-5, reads DAGVTQSPTHLIKTRGQQVTLRCSPKSGHDTVSWYQQALGQGPQFIFQYYEEEERQRGNFPDRFSGHQFPNYSSELNVNALLLGDSALYLCASSLGLAGGRETQYFGPGTRLLVL.

V is TRBV7-9 and J is TRBJ1-5; 11 bases align to TRBD1. The CDR3 extends over 17 amino acids. CDR1 and CDR2 (germline): SEHNR, FQNEAQ (reference sequence). V lost 3 bases and J lost 1; bases outside the gene matches: 5. CDR3 sequence: CASSFGDRGLSNQPQHF. The CDR3, as DNA: TGTGCCAGCAGCTTTGGGGACAGGGGGTTGAGCAATCAGCCCCAGCATTTT.

The chain has TRBV7-9 and TRBJ1-2; D not resolved. CDR1 SEHNR and CDR2 FQNEAQ come from the germline V gene (reference sequence). The V gene lost 1 base and the J gene lost 0 bases, with 6 bases spanning the gap. This CDR3 has 14 amino acids. CDR3 loop: CASSLEQTNYGYTF. CDR3 coding DNA: TGTGCCAGCAGCTTAGAACAGACTAACTATGGCTACACCTTC.

The rearrangement uses TRBV28 and TRBJ2-7; D gene ambiguous. From germline, CDR1 is MDHEN and CDR2 SYDVKM. Trimming shortened V by 7 bases and J by 1 base, and 14 bases separated the two germline ends. This CDR3 contains 14 residues. The CDR3 coding sequence is TGTGCCAGCACCCGACCCGGCGGATCCTACGAGCAGTACTTC. This gives the protein CASTRPGGSYEQYF.

This chain connects TRBV19 to TRBJ1-2; 8 positions match TRBD1. J was trimmed by 8 bases and V by 4 bases; bases with no gene match: 12. Per germline, CDR1 LNHDA and CDR2 SQIVND (reference sequence). This CDR3 spans 15 amino acids. CDR3 in DNA: TGTGCCAGTAGTAGCCGACAGGGGATGCTGAGCGGCTACACCTTC. This gives the protein CASSSRQGMLSGYTF.

The chain joins TRBV5-6 to TRBJ2-3; 14 bases map to TRBD2. V lost 4 bases, J lost 4 bases, and 8 bases stayed unmatched. This CDR3 spans 17 amino acids. From germline, CDR1 is SGHDT and CDR2 YYEEEE. The CDR3 bases are TGTGCCAGCAGCACACGTGGGACTAGCGGGGGTTCAGATACGCAGTATTTT. Translated, it gives CASSTRGTSGGSDTQYF.

This chain links TRBV7-2 with TRBJ2-5; maybe TRBD2 (5 bases). The CDR3 length is 15 residues. CDR1 and CDR2 from the germline V gene are SGHTA and FQGNSA. V was clipped by 0 bases and J by 4 bases, with 12 bases between them. The CDR3: CASSLASGNAETQYF. DNA for the CDR3: TGTGCCAGCAGCTTAGCGAGCGGCAATGCAGAGACCCAGTACTTC.

The chain has TRBV29-1 and TRBJ2-3; possible D gene TRBD1, 5 bases. Germline assignment: CDR1 SQVTM and CDR2 ANQGSEA. The CDR3 is 15 residues long. V dropped 5 bases and J dropped 1 base, with 16 bases sitting between them. The CDR3 DNA reads TGCAGCGTTTGGCCCCCAGGGATGGGCACAGATACGCAGTATTTT. This codes for CSVWPPGMGTDTQYF.

The chain uses TRBV29-1 and TRBJ2-2; the D gene is possibly TRBD2 (5 bases). V was trimmed by 7 bases and J by 3 bases, leaving 9 bases between them. Per germline, CDR1 SQVTM and CDR2 ANQGSEA. The length of the CDR3 is 12 residues. CDR3 in amino acids: CSAEGDTGELFF. DNA of the CDR3: TGCAGCGCTGAGGGAGACACCGGGGAGCTGTTTTTT.

The V and J genes are TRBV11-2 and TRBJ2-3, with TRBD2 matching over 7 bases. The CDR3 length is 16 residues. The junction had 9 bases not matched to a gene; V was cut back by 4 bases and J by 2 bases. Per the germline V gene, CDR1 is SGHAT and CDR2 is FQNNGV. CDR3 DNA sequence: TGTGCCAGCAGCTGGGGGTTGCGGGAGACCACAGATACGCAGTATTTT. Translation: CASSWGLRETTDTQYF.

In the case of this clone: One junction end does not reproduce the germline sequence, and a read error may be involved. The chain has TRBV6-4 and TRBJ2-7; 8 bases are shared with TRBD1. From germline, CDR1 is MRHNA and CDR2 SNTAGT. The CDR3 is made up of 11 amino acids. As DNA, the CDR3 is TGTGCCAGCACCGGACAGGACAGGGCGTCCTTC. Its translation is CASTGQDRASF.

The chain recombines TRBV27 with TRBJ2-2; D may be TRBD1 (7 bases). The V end lost 2 bases, the J end lost 6 bases, and 10 bases lay between the germline ends. Germline values: CDR1 MNHEY, CDR2 SMNVEV (reference sequence). The CDR3 runs 14 residues. This CDR3 is CASSLIRGAGELFF. The CDR3 nucleotides are TGTGCCAGCAGTTTAATCAGGGGGGCCGGGGAGCTGTTTTTT.

The chain employs TRBV9 and TRBJ2-3; D ambiguous. The CDR3 extends over 14 amino acids. Germline V gene data show CDR1 as SGDLS and CDR2 as YYNGEE. Trimming pared 4 bases from V and 2 bases from J, leaving 11 bases between. The DNA of the CDR3 is TGTGCCAGCAGCCCCCGTGGCCCCACAGATACGCAGTATTTT. This gives the protein CASSPRGPTDTQYF.

Comments on this clone: In the same sample, other DNA sequences code for this CDR3. The CDR3 spells CASSRGGVQETQYF. The DNA of the CDR3 is TGTGCCAGCAGCCGCGGGGGGGTCCAGGAGACCCAGTACTTC. V usage is TRBV5-6 and J usage is TRBJ2-5; 9 bases agree with TRBD2. The germline CDR1 and CDR2 sequences are SGHDT and YYEEEE. Trimming cost V 4 bases and J 5 bases; bases outside gene matches: 6. The CDR3 loop spans 14 amino acids.

CDR3 protein: CASSRPGGSTEKLFF. DNA of the CDR3: TGTGCCAGCAGTCGACCAGGGGGATCTACTGAAAAACTGTTTTTT. The chain combines TRBV28 with TRBJ1-4, with 7 nucleotides matching TRBD1. V lost 5 bases to trimming and J lost 7 bases; unmatched junction nucleotides: 10. CDR1 and CDR2 from the germline V gene are MDHEN and SYDVKM. The CDR3 contains 15 residues.

The chain combines TRBV6-5 with TRBJ2-1; 9 bases fit TRBD2. The CDR3 is 14 amino acids. Unmatched junction bases numbered 9, after V lost 8 bases and J lost 7 bases. CDR1 and CDR2 from the germline V gene are MNHEY and SVGAGI. DNA for the CDR3: TGTGCCAGCGGTGGGCGGGGGGGCGTTAATGAGCAGTTCTTC. Translation: CASGGRGGVNEQFF.

The rearrangement uses TRBV19 and TRBJ1-3; D may be TRBD1 (5 bases). The CDR3 runs to 15 residues. Trimming stripped 5 bases from V and 2 bases from J, with 13 bases between. Germline V lookup: CDR1 LNHDA, CDR2 SQIVND (reference sequence). The CDR3 loop is CASSDGQLPGNTIYF. CDR3 in DNA: TGTGCCAGTAGTGACGGACAACTCCCTGGAAACACCATATATTTT.

V gene TRBV7-2 combines with J gene TRBJ1-6; TRBD1 might be the D (6 bases). The CDR3 sequence is 15 residues long. The V gene lost 7 bases and the J gene lost 7 bases, with 17 bases spanning the gap. Germline V gene lookup returns CDR1 SGHTA and CDR2 FQGNSA. The CDR3 region is CASTPTGPRNSPLHF. In nucleotides, the CDR3 is TGTGCCAGCACACCAACAGGGCCCCGAAATTCACCCCTCCACTTT.

The chain couples TRBV7-2 to TRBJ2-2, with TRBD2 identical over 9 bases. The CDR3 contains 16 residues. Per the germline V gene, CDR1 is SGHTA and CDR2 is FQGNSA. J lost 7 bases, V lost 2 bases, and 8 bases had no gene match. The CDR3 bases are TGTGCCAGCAGCTTAATGGCTAGCGGGGCGGGCGGGGAGCTGTTTTTT. Protein product: CASSLMASGAGGELFF.